A selection of T cell receptor beta chains follows, all from one sample in a study of control samples from healthy donors and cancer patients. Sequencing used immunoSEQ multiplex PCR; TCRdb keeps in-frame clones, though not all of them. The sample lists 130,000 or so clones; about 90% were seen once. Sequences were obtained from blood. The source is a young man in good health. CDR3s include the opening cysteine and the closing phenylalanine or tryptophan. The D gene is left open where the match is weak. The size field is filled for only some rows; it gives once, few, many or a size class.

abundance: NA
d_gene: NA
j_gene: TRBJ1-3
v_gene: TRBV7-2
CDR3nt: TGTGCCAGCAGCTCGACTTTCTACTCTGGAAACACCATATATTTT
CDR3aa: CASSSTFYSGNTIYF

abundance: NA
d_gene: NA
j_gene: TRBJ2-7
v_gene: TRBV5-6
CDR3nt: TGTGCCAGCAGCTTGGGCTTCTACGAGCAGTACTTC
CDR3aa: CASSLGFYEQYF

abundance: NA
d_gene: TRBD1
j_gene: TRBJ2-7
v_gene: TRBV19
CDR3nt: TGTGCCAGTAGCTTCACAGGGGGCGCGGGACGCGAGCAGTACTTC
CDR3aa: CASSFTGGAGREQYF

abundance: NA
d_gene: TRBD1
j_gene: TRBJ2-1
v_gene: TRBV5-1
CDR3nt: TGCGCCAGCAGCCGGACAGGAGAGACCGCCTACAATGAGCAGTTCTTC
CDR3aa: CASSRTGETAYNEQFF

abundance: NA
d_gene: NA
j_gene: TRBJ2-7
v_gene: TRBV5-5
CDR3nt: TGTGCCAGCGCAGCGAGTTCAGCGAGAGCCTACGAGCAGTACTTC
CDR3aa: CASAASSARAYEQYF

abundance: NA
d_gene: NA
j_gene: TRBJ1-6
v_gene: TRBV2
CDR3nt: TGTGCCAGCAGTCCAAAGGGCCTGCGGAGGTCACCCCTCCACTTT
CDR3aa: CASSPKGLRRSPLHF

abundance: NA
d_gene: NA
j_gene: TRBJ2-7
v_gene: TRBV7-4
CDR3nt: TGTGCCAGCAGCTTGTTTCGGGGGGCGGGGGATTTCGACGAGCAGTACTTC
CDR3aa: CASSLFRGAGDFDEQYF

abundance: NA
d_gene: NA
j_gene: TRBJ1-1
v_gene: TRBV4-3
CDR3nt: TGCGCCAGCAGCCAAGTCCCGGGCGGCACTGAAGCTTTCTTT
CDR3aa: CASSQVPGGTEAFF

abundance: NA
d_gene: TRBD2
j_gene: TRBJ2-3
v_gene: TRBV9
CDR3nt: TGTGCCAGCAGCCCATGGGAGGGCTCAGATACGCAGTATTTT
CDR3aa: CASSPWEGSDTQYF

abundance: NA
d_gene: TRBD2
j_gene: TRBJ2-7
v_gene: TRBV4-2
CDR3nt: TGTGCCAGCAGCCAAGATAGCGGGGGGGCCACCTACGAGCAGTACTTC
CDR3aa: CASSQDSGGATYEQYF

abundance: NA
d_gene: NA
j_gene: TRBJ1-6
v_gene: TRBV6-5
CDR3nt: TGTGCCAGCAGTTTAGGGGGCTATAATTCACCCCTCCACTTT
CDR3aa: CASSLGGYNSPLHF

abundance: NA
d_gene: NA
j_gene: TRBJ1-3
v_gene: TRBV21-1
CDR3nt: TGCGCCAGCAGCAAAGAGGAAGGAGGGCTAAAAGGAAACACCATATATTTT
CDR3aa: CASSKEEGGLKGNTIYF

abundance: few
d_gene: NA
j_gene: TRBJ1-1
v_gene: TRBV30
CDR3nt: TGTGCCTGGAGTGCCGGACAGAGGAACACTGAAGCTTTCTTT
CDR3aa: CAWSAGQRNTEAFF

abundance: NA
d_gene: TRBD1
j_gene: TRBJ1-3
v_gene: TRBV25-1
CDR3nt: TGTGCCAGCGGGGAGGGGGCGTTTGGAAACACCATATATTTT
CDR3aa: CASGEGAFGNTIYF

abundance: NA
d_gene: TRBD1
j_gene: TRBJ1-2
v_gene: TRBV28
CDR3nt: TGTGCCAGCAGATCTGGGACAGGGGCCGCAAGGTATGGCTACACCTTC
CDR3aa: CASRSGTGAARYGYTF

abundance: NA
d_gene: NA
j_gene: TRBJ1-6
v_gene: TRBV2
CDR3nt: TGTGCCACCGTCGGGACTGGTATTCCTAGGGGCTCCTATAATTCACCCCTCCACTTT
CDR3aa: CATVGTGIPRGSYNSPLHF

abundance: NA
d_gene: NA
j_gene: TRBJ1-4
v_gene: TRBV2
CDR3nt: TGTGCCAGCAGTGAAGGGGAGAGGGTTGGGCCTGAAAAACTGTTTTTT
CDR3aa: CASSEGERVGPEKLFF

abundance: NA
d_gene: TRBD2
j_gene: TRBJ2-5
v_gene: TRBV10-1
CDR3nt: TGCGCCAGCAGTGAGGGCGGGGGTGTCGAGACCCAGTACTTC
CDR3aa: CASSEGGGVETQYF

abundance: NA
d_gene: NA
j_gene: TRBJ1-2
v_gene: TRBV4-1
CDR3nt: TGCGCCAGCAGCCAGGGCAGGGCGGATGGCTACACCTTC
CDR3aa: CASSQGRADGYTF

abundance: NA
d_gene: NA
j_gene: TRBJ1-1
v_gene: TRBV30
CDR3nt: TGTGCCTGGAGCCCGTTTGGGAACACTGAAGCTTTCTTT
CDR3aa: CAWSPFGNTEAFF

abundance: few
d_gene: NA
j_gene: TRBJ2-5
v_gene: TRBV27
CDR3nt: TGTGCCAGCAGTTTAGGAGGGGGGGCCCAAGAGACCCAGTACTTC
CDR3aa: CASSLGGGAQETQYF

abundance: NA
d_gene: NA
j_gene: TRBJ1-1
v_gene: TRBV28
CDR3nt: TGTGCCAGCAGTACATACCCGGGACGGACCGTGAACACTGAAGCTTTCTTT
CDR3aa: CASSTYPGRTVNTEAFF

abundance: NA
d_gene: NA
j_gene: TRBJ1-5
v_gene: TRBV30
CDR3nt: TGTGCCTGGAGTGTAGAGGCTGGGGGGGGCAATCAGCCCCAGCATTTT
CDR3aa: CAWSVEAGGGNQPQHF

abundance: NA
d_gene: TRBD1
j_gene: TRBJ1-1
v_gene: TRBV7-2
CDR3nt: TGTGCCAGCAGCAGACAGGGTATAGAAGCTTTCTTT
CDR3aa: CASSRQGIEAFF

abundance: NA
d_gene: NA
j_gene: TRBJ1-5
v_gene: TRBV6-5
CDR3nt: TGTGCCAGCAGTTACTCCGCAGGCTACAATCAGCCCCAGCATTTT
CDR3aa: CASSYSAGYNQPQHF

abundance: NA
d_gene: NA
j_gene: TRBJ1-4
v_gene: TRBV6-1
CDR3nt: TGTGCCAGCAATGGGCTAATAGGGGAAAAACTGTTTTTT
CDR3aa: CASNGLIGEKLFF

abundance: NA
d_gene: TRBD1
j_gene: TRBJ2-7
v_gene: TRBV7-6
CDR3nt: TGTGCCAGCAGCTTCAACCCGGGACAGGGAATCTACGAGCAGTACTTC
CDR3aa: CASSFNPGQGIYEQYF

abundance: NA
d_gene: NA
j_gene: TRBJ2-3
v_gene: TRBV5-1
CDR3nt: TGCGCCAGCAGCTCATCATGGGGGACTTTTTACACAGATACGCAGTATTTT
CDR3aa: CASSSSWGTFYTDTQYF

abundance: NA
d_gene: TRBD1
j_gene: TRBJ1-2
v_gene: TRBV6-4
CDR3nt: TGTGCCAGCAGCGACGGGAACAGGGGGGGTGGCTACACCTTC
CDR3aa: CASSDGNRGGGYTF

abundance: NA
d_gene: TRBD2
j_gene: TRBJ2-5
v_gene: TRBV19
CDR3nt: TGTGCCAGTCAGCGGGGGCCGGGGGATTCGGGGAGAGAGACCCAGTACTTC
CDR3aa: CASQRGPGDSGRETQYF

abundance: NA
d_gene: NA
j_gene: TRBJ1-1
v_gene: TRBV7-2
CDR3nt: TGTGCCAGCACGACAAAGGAGGGCACTGAAGCTTTCTTT
CDR3aa: CASTTKEGTEAFF